This passage covers 5 T cell receptor beta chains from one sample sequenced in a study of response to subunit inactivated influenza vaccine (dated by TCRdb to 2016 to 2019). The library came from RT-PCR. Sequenced on an Illumina HiSeq 2500. Using fastp trimming at Q25 and MiXCR clonotype assembly, TCRdb reanalyzed the public sequencing data and kept in-frame beta chains. Under each unique CDR3 protein, matching rows form one entry showing the most common genes and DNA. For this sample the table gives more than 600,000 distinct CDR3 sequences, of which under 20% were detected only once. The ten largest clones represent approximately 10% of the sample. Sequences were derived from PBMCs from blood, sampled more than 4 days after vaccination. These receptors were taken from a man in his fifties who received an inactivated influenza vaccine. Donor details come from another sample of the same person, matched by shared clones.

CDR3 coding DNA: TGCGCCAGCAGCTTAAGAGGGGCGCCCGACGAGCAGTACTTC. Its translation is CASSLRGAPDEQYF. The chain couples TRBV5-1 to TRBJ2-7; D may match TRBD1 or TRBD2 (5 bases each). V lost 2 bases, J lost 5 bases, and 14 bases lay in between. From germline, CDR1 is SGHRS and CDR2 YFSETQ. The CDR3 is 14 residues long.

The CDR3 nucleotides read TGCGCCAGCAGCCAAGATCCTTGGAGCCCCCAAGTGTATGAAAAACTGTTTTTT. Amino acid sequence: CASSQDPWSPQVYEKLFF. The rearrangement uses TRBV4-1 and TRBJ1-4, with unresolved D. The V gene lost 0 bases and the J gene lost 6 bases, with 20 bases spanning the gap. The CDR3 runs to 18 residues. Germline V CDR1 and CDR2: MGHRA, YSYEKL.

This chain connects TRBV12-3 or TRBV12-4 to TRBJ1-6; D uncertain. The V end lost 2 bases, the J end lost 0 bases, and 8 bases lay between the germline ends. The CDR3 length is 16 residues. The DNA for the CDR3 is TGTGCCAGCAGTTTAATCCTGGGCTCCTATAATTCACCCCTCCACTTT. It is translated as CASSLILGSYNSPLHF.

The chain is built from TRBV10-2 and TRBJ2-7, with 10 positions matching TRBD1. This CDR3 region has 16 residues. J gave up 0 bases and V 1 base, and 3 bases lay outside the gene matches. Germline CDR1 WSHSY, CDR2 SAAADI. CDR3 bases: TGCGCCAGCAGTGAGTTTAGGACAGGGGGCTCCTACGAGCAGTACTTC. Its protein is CASSEFRTGGSYEQYF.

V usage is TRBV12-3 or TRBV12-4 and J usage is TRBJ1-2, with TRBD1 identical over 10 bases. The CDR3 is made up of 13 amino acids. The V segment lost 8 bases and the J segment 8 bases; nucleotides outside the gene matches: 8. CDR3 region: CASGGQGVVGYTF. As DNA, the CDR3 is TGTGCCAGCGGAGGACAGGGGGTAGTCGGCTACACCTTC.